Each of the 21 T cell receptor beta chains below was sequenced from the same sample in a study of T cells in Graves' hyperthyroidism and ophthalmopathy. TCR beta CDR3 sequences were amplified from RNA transcripts. Initially, a first-round RT-PCR of the TCR CDR3 employed the HTBI primer set. In TCRdb, the multiplex PCR reads were re-called with MiXCR into one record per CDR3 protein. The sample lists hundreds of thousands of distinct CDR3 sequences, 14% occurring once. Specimen: blood. These receptors were collected from a woman in her fifties or sixties with Graves' ophthalmopathy.

This clonotype was counted at least ten times. The rearrangement joins TRBV7-3 to TRBJ2-5; 9 nucleotides match TRBD2. The CDR3 is made up of 14 amino acids. V lost 5 bases and J lost 4; bases outside the gene matches: 5. The germline gives CDR1 SGHTA, CDR2 FQGTGA. CDR3 in DNA: TGTGCCAGCAGCCCACTAGCGGGTCTAGAGACCCAGTACTTC. As protein: CASSPLAGLETQYF.

This clonotype was seen ten or more times. The chain combines TRBV28 with TRBJ2-1; no reliable D call. Trimming shortened V by 8 bases and J by 4 bases, and 12 bases separated the two germline ends. The CDR3 loop spans 13 amino acids. CDR1 and CDR2 from the germline V gene are MDHEN and SYDVKM. CDR3: CASADIGYNEQFF. The CDR3 DNA is TGTGCCAGCGCCGATATTGGGTACAATGAGCAGTTCTTC.

This clonotype has at least ten counts. V usage is TRBV29-1 and J usage is TRBJ1-2; 7 nucleotides line up with TRBD1. The V gene end was trimmed by 6 bases and the J gene end by 8 bases; junction bases not matched to a gene: 6. Per germline, CDR1 SQVTM and CDR2 ANQGSEA. There are 11 residues in the CDR3. Here the CDR3 reads CSVWTGGGYTF. In DNA, the CDR3 is TGCAGCGTATGGACAGGCGGAGGCTACACCTTC.

V and J are TRBV27 and TRBJ2-5; 7 bases line up with TRBD2. The germline V gene encodes CDR1 MNHEY and CDR2 SMNVEV (reference sequence). J gave up 4 bases and V 3 bases, and 5 bases lay outside the gene matches. The CDR3 totals 14 residues. CDR3 loop: CASSFVGGSETQYF. CDR3 DNA: TGTGCCAGCAGTTTCGTGGGGGGGTCAGAGACCCAGTACTTC.

In this sample, this clonotype turned up a few times. The chain combines TRBV6-2 or TRBV6-3 with TRBJ1-1; 9 nucleotides match TRBD1. Germline assignment: CDR1 MNHEY and CDR2 SVGEGT. There are 15 residues in the CDR3. V lost 1 base to trimming and J lost 4 bases; unmatched junction nucleotides: 4. The CDR3: CASSYWGQGGTEAFF. The CDR3 DNA reads TGTGCCAGCAGTTACTGGGGACAGGGAGGCACTGAAGCTTTCTTT.

This clonotype has at least ten counts. The CDR3 loop reads CSASGAFDTDTQYF. For the CDR3, the DNA is TGCAGTGCTAGTGGAGCTTTTGACACAGATACGCAGTATTTT. V gene TRBV20-1 combines with J gene TRBJ2-3; D is unresolved. The CDR3 loop spans 14 amino acids. V was clipped by 3 bases and J by 2 bases, with 12 bases between them. CDR1 DFQATT and CDR2 SNEGSKA come from the germline V gene (reference sequence).

This clonotype was recorded many times. The genes are TRBV11-3 and TRBJ2-1; the D gene could be TRBD1 or TRBD2 (5 bases each). The germline V and J ends were trimmed by 0 bases and 3 bases, with 9 bases remaining between them. Germline CDR1 and CDR2: SGHNT and YENEEA. This CDR3 contains 15 residues. The CDR3 spells CASSLDPGGYNEQFF. The CDR3 region has the DNA TGTGCCAGCAGCTTAGACCCTGGGGGCTACAATGAGCAGTTCTTC.

This clonotype was seen ten or more times. V gene TRBV20-1 combines with J gene TRBJ1-5, with 7 bases that match TRBD1. The V gene end was trimmed by 6 bases and the J gene end by 2 bases; junction bases not matched to a gene: 7. Germline V lookup: CDR1 DFQATT, CDR2 SNEGSKA (reference sequence). There are 14 residues in the CDR3. The CDR3 spells CSALLGQGNQPQHF. The DNA for the CDR3 is TGCAGTGCCCTTCTCGGACAGGGCAATCAGCCCCAGCATTTT.

This clonotype was observed at least ten times. The rearrangement links TRBV2 to TRBJ2-1; D remains unclear. Trimming shortened V by 2 bases and J by 1 base, and 6 bases separated the two germline ends. This CDR3 has 14 residues. Germline-derived CDR1 and CDR2 are SNHLY and FYNNEI. The CDR3 coding sequence is TGTGCCAGCAGTGAAAGAAGTTCCTACAATGAGCAGTTCTTC. Translating gives CASSERSSYNEQFF.

A few counts support this clonotype. The chain joins TRBV14 to TRBJ2-1; 7 bases match TRBD2. This CDR3 contains 15 residues. CDR1 is SGHDN, CDR2 FVKESK, per germline. J gave up 4 bases and V 2 bases, and 5 bases lay outside the gene matches. CDR3 sequence: CASSQRTRVYNEQFF. CDR3 nucleotides: TGTGCCAGCAGCCAAAGGACTAGAGTTTACAATGAGCAGTTCTTC.

This clonotype was seen at least ten times. J is TRBJ2-5 and V is TRBV11-2; D is possibly TRBD1 (6 bases). The CDR3 is made up of 14 amino acids. Trimming pared 3 bases from V and 7 bases from J, leaving 15 bases between. Germline CDR1 is SGHAT and CDR2 is FQNNGV. DNA for the CDR3: TGTGCCAGCAGCTTGCTCCAGGGGTTGGTGACCCAGTACTTC. Its protein product is CASSLLQGLVTQYF. Full variable domain (rest looked up from reference TRBV11-2 and TRBJ2-5): EAGVAQSPRYKIIEKRQSVAFWCNPISGHATLYWYQQILGQGPKLLIQFQNNGVVDDSQLPKDRFSAERLKGVDSTLKIQPAKLEDSAVYLCASSLLQGLVTQYFGPGTRLLVL.

The J gene is TRBJ2-2, the V gene TRBV7-2, with D maybe TRBD1 (5 bases). The germline V gene has CDR1 SGHTA and CDR2 FQGNSA. V gave up 2 bases and J gave up 6 bases, with 10 bases separating them. The CDR3 extends over 14 amino acids. CDR3 in amino acids: CASSLQGNAGELFF. The CDR3 DNA reads as TGTGCCAGCAGCTTACAGGGTAACGCCGGGGAGCTGTTTTTT. The complete variable domain, with remaining parts taken from reference TRBV7-2 and TRBJ2-2, reads GAGVSQSPSNKVTEKGKDVELRCDPISGHTALYWYRQSLGQGLEFLIYFQGNSAPDKSGLPSDRFSAERTGGSVSTLTIQRTQQEDSAVYLCASSLQGNAGELFFGEGSRLTVL.

V and J are TRBV28 and TRBJ2-5; 9 bases are a match to TRBD1. The V segment lost 7 bases and the J segment 2 bases; nucleotides outside the gene matches: 5. Germline V gene lookup returns CDR1 MDHEN and CDR2 SYDVKM. This CDR3 is 14 amino acids long. DNA of the CDR3: TGTGCCAGCACCCCGGGACAGGGACAAGAGACCCAGTACTTC. Protein: CASTPGQGQETQYF.

This chain joins TRBV14 and TRBJ2-3; D is undetermined. The length of the CDR3 is 15 residues. CDR1 and CDR2 (germline): SGHDN, FVKESK. V lost 3 bases to trimming and J lost 0 bases, with 10 bases between them. The CDR3 sequence is CASSQALSSTDTQYF. The CDR3 DNA reads TGTGCCAGCAGCCAGGCTCTCTCTAGCACAGATACGCAGTATTTT. The full variable domain, its missing parts supplied by reference TRBV14 and TRBJ2-3, is EAGVTQFPSHSVIEKGQTVTLRCDPISGHDNLYWYRRVMGKEIKFLLHFVKESKQDESGMPNNRFLAERTGGTYSTLKVQPAELEDSGVYFCASSQALSSTDTQYFGPGTRLTVL.

This clonotype has at least ten counts. The rearrangement uses TRBV30 and TRBJ2-3; D remains ambiguous. Germline V gene sequence: CDR1 GTSNPN, CDR2 SVGIG (reference sequence). CDR3 length: 13 residues. Trimming left V 4 bases short and J 2 bases short, with 10 bases between. CDR3 bases: TGTGCCTGGATTGGGCAGGACACAGATACGCAGTATTTT. It yields the protein CAWIGQDTDTQYF.

On this clonotype: A read error may account for a junction end that differs from germline. The chain is built from TRBV20-1 and TRBJ2-2; 16 positions agree with TRBD2. The germline V gene encodes CDR1 DFQATT and CDR2 SNEGSKA (reference sequence). CDR3 size: 18 residues. The CDR3 loop reads CSASHGTSGRANTRELFF. As DNA, the CDR3 is TGCAGTGCTAGTCATGGGACTAGCGGGAGGGCTAACACCAGGGAGCTGTTTTTT.

This clonotype was recorded at least ten times. The genes are TRBV20-1 and TRBJ2-7, with D hard to call. Germline CDR1 is DFQATT and CDR2 is SNEGSKA (reference sequence). V lost 4 bases, J lost 0 bases, and 13 bases lay in between. The CDR3 spans 14 residues. The CDR3 DNA follows: TGCAGTGCTACTTCTTTTGACGACTCCTACGAGCAGTACTTC. This translates into CSATSFDDSYEQYF.

This clonotype has ten or more counts. The genes are TRBV7-9 and TRBJ2-3; 14 positions agree with TRBD2. CDR1 and CDR2 from the germline V gene are SEHNR and FQNEAQ (reference sequence). This CDR3 is 16 amino acids long. J gave up 4 bases and V 5 bases, and 5 bases lay outside the gene matches. The CDR3 protein is CASSAGLAGVSDTQYF. The DNA for the CDR3 is TGTGCCAGCAGCGCGGGACTAGCGGGAGTGTCAGATACGCAGTATTTT.

About this clonotype: A single base separates this from a much larger clone, so it may be a read error. As the CDR3 is not closed by the conserved phenylalanine or tryptophan, this likely results from a read error. V and J are TRBV7-2 and TRBJ2-7; D not resolved. The germline gives CDR1 SGHTA, CDR2 FQGNSA. CDR3 length: 13 amino acids. Trimming stripped 7 bases from V and 6 bases from J, with 16 bases between. This CDR3 is CASTFGPPSEQYL. In DNA form, the CDR3 reads TGTGCCAGCACCTTCGGGCCTCCCAGCGAGCAGTACCTC.

This clonotype was counted between two and nine times. The V gene is TRBV5-1, the J gene TRBJ2-7, with 8 bases lining up with TRBD1. Germline assignment: CDR1 SGHRS and CDR2 YFSETQ. The junction had 7 bases not matched to a gene; V was cut back by 4 bases and J by 4 bases. The CDR3 is 14 amino acids. The CDR3 region is CASSRDRPPYEQYF. The CDR3 nucleotides read TGCGCCAGCAGCAGGGACAGGCCGCCTTACGAGCAGTACTTC.

The rearrangement uses TRBV24-1 and TRBJ1-5, with D maybe TRBD1 (6 bases). CDR3 length equals 12 residues. Germline CDR1 and CDR2: KGHDR and SFDVKD. Trimming removed 9 bases from V and 4 bases from J, with 9 bases in between. In nucleotides, the CDR3 is TGTGCCACCGGGGGCCTGAATCAGCCCCAGCATTTT. Protein sequence: CATGGLNQPQHF.